Listed below are T cell receptor beta chains from one sample, sequenced in a study of T cell repertoires in cytomegalovirus infection. Each CDR3 protein gets one entry after TCRdb re-called the reads with MiXCR. The sample includes about 300,000 distinct CDR3 sequences, roughly 9.3% of them seen just once. The sample comprised PBMCs. The receptors originated from a human donor in good health (CMV status not recorded). Some clones in this sample may be carry-over from other donors' samples. The CDR3 runs from the conserved cysteine through the conserved F or W.

J gene	CDR3 length	V gene	CDR3 protein
TRBJ2-5	13	TRBV20-1	CSAVRGFMETQYF
TRBJ2-3	16	TRBV6-6	CASSYSRGGWADTQYF
TRBJ2-6	18	TRBV7-6	CASSSLGQGAPGANVLTF
TRBJ2-2	14	TRBV10-3	CAISGQGRTGELFF
TRBJ2-2	13	TRBV6-1	CASMIDNTGELFF
TRBJ2-2	13	TRBV20-1	CSASGGANGELFF
TRBJ2-6	16	TRBV28	CASSLVTGAGANVLTF
TRBJ1-2	12	TRBV6-2/TRBV6-3	CASSQENYGYTF
TRBJ2-5	14	TRBV24-1	CATSDGGQQETQYF
TRBJ2-1	14	TRBV20-1	CSARVVAGENEQFF
TRBJ2-5	14	TRBV7-2	CASSSQGPQETQYF
TRBJ1-5	14	TRBV28	CASSLLRQGGPQHF
TRBJ2-4	15	TRBV20-1	CSAGTSLLAKNIQYF
TRBJ2-1	13	TRBV9	CASSVESYNEQFF
TRBJ2-4	16	TRBV7-2	CASSLGRVGTGGIQYF
TRBJ1-2	14	TRBV10-3	CAIAPGTGSYGYTF
TRBJ2-2	16	TRBV10-3	CAISESTAANTGELFF
TRBJ2-2	14	TRBV29-1	CSVRDRENTGELFF
TRBJ2-7	15	TRBV9	CASSVGSGGIYEQYF
TRBJ2-3	12	TRBV7-3	CASSSYGDTQYF
TRBJ2-5	17	TRBV20-1	CSARRGNTGSLQETQYF